A selection of T cell receptor beta chains follows, all from one sample in a study of T-cell memory formation after mild COVID-19. TCRdb ran MiXCR on the 5' RACE reads and lists one entry per CDR3 protein. Among 350,000 to 450,000 distinct CDR3 sequences listed, approximately 24% were seen once. Sequenced material: PBMCs or a T cell subset sorted from them (not recorded which). The origin of the receptors is an adult woman who had mild COVID-19 (a few samples of this study predate the infection). Cell type and time point are not known. Both conserved end residues are part of each CDR3. D genes are given only for firm matches. Only part of the rows carry a size: once, few, many, or a class if the clone is expanded.

clone_size j_call d_call v_call cdr3_nt cdr3_aa
. TRBJ1-1 . TRBV7-8 TGTGCCAGCTCAGTGATGAACACTGAAGCTTTCTTT CASSVMNTEAFF
. TRBJ2-5 . TRBV6-6 TGTGCCAGCAGCAACGGGGGGCCCGAGACCCAGTACTTC CASSNGGPETQYF
many TRBJ1-2 . TRBV7-2 TGTGCCAGCAGCTTGTACATATCTAACTATGGCTACACCTTC CASSLYISNYGYTF
many TRBJ1-2 . TRBV7-9 TGTGCCAGCAGCTTAGCCGGGGGTGGCTACACCTTC CASSLAGGGYTF
. TRBJ1-2 . TRBV7-3 TGTGCCAGCAGCCAGGGGTTAGGGGCGTATGGCTACACCTTC CASSQGLGAYGYTF
few TRBJ2-5 TRBD2 TRBV20-1 TGCAGTGCTACACCACTAAGACTAGCAGACGAGACCCAGTACTTC CSATPLRLADETQYF
. TRBJ2-1 TRBD1 TRBV29-1 TGCAGCGTGCAGACAGGGCCCTACAATGAGCAGTTCTTC CSVQTGPYNEQFF
. TRBJ1-2 . TRBV7-9 TGTGCCAGCAGCCAATCTACAGGGAACTATGGCTACACCTTC CASSQSTGNYGYTF
. TRBJ2-3 . TRBV20-1 TGCAGTGCTAGGACTGCCGGGGGCACAGATACGCAGTATTTT CSARTAGGTDTQYF
. TRBJ1-1 TRBD1 TRBV29-1 TGCAGCGGATCGACAGGGACTGAAGCTTTCTTT CSGSTGTEAFF
. TRBJ1-1 . TRBV29-1 TGCAGCGCCTTGTCAGGGGACACTGAAGCTTTCTTT CSALSGDTEAFF
. TRBJ2-7 . TRBV3-1 TGTGCCAGCAGCCAAAGTGTAGCCTCCATACCTTCCGAGCAGTACTTC CASSQSVASIPSEQYF
few TRBJ2-1 . TRBV10-3 TGTGCCATCAGCCCCCTGGCCGGGAGCGGTTACAATGAGCAGTTCTTC CAISPLAGSGYNEQFF
few TRBJ2-7 . TRBV20-1 TGCAGTGCTAGAGAGGACGGTTACGAGCAGTACTTC CSAREDGYEQYF
. TRBJ2-3 . TRBV12-3/TRBV12-4 TGTGCCAGCAGTTTAGCCCTCACGAATACGCAGTATTTT CASSLALTNTQYF
. TRBJ2-7 . TRBV7-8 TGTGCCAGCAGCTTTGAGGGAATTGCCTACGAGCAGTACTTC CASSFEGIAYEQYF
. TRBJ1-5 . TRBV6-6 TGTGCCAGCAGTTACTCAGGGGAAATTATCAATCAGCCCCAGCATTTT CASSYSGEIINQPQHF
. TRBJ2-5 . TRBV28 TGTGCCAGCAGTTTGGGGGAGCGGAGCCAAGAGACCCAGTACTTC CASSLGERSQETQYF
few TRBJ1-4 TRBD1 TRBV12-3/TRBV12-4 TGTGCCAGCAGCCCGGGACAGGGCTGGATTTTGGAAAAACTGTTTTTT CASSPGQGWILEKLFF
few TRBJ2-5 . TRBV15 TGTGCCACCAGCACATTGTCGACCCAGTACTTC CATSTLSTQYF
. TRBJ2-1 TRBD2 TRBV29-1 TGCAGCGTCTATAGCGGGGCTTACAATGAGCAGTTCTTC CSVYSGAYNEQFF
. TRBJ2-1 TRBD2 TRBV29-1 TGCAGCGTTGTAATTGGGCTAGCGGGATACAATGAGCAGTTCTTC CSVVIGLAGYNEQFF
many TRBJ1-1 . TRBV4-1 TGCGCCAGCAGCCCGGGACATTGGAACACTGAAGCTTTCTTT CASSPGHWNTEAFF
few TRBJ1-1 . TRBV5-5 TGTGCCAGCAGCCCTACCCGGACGGCCCTGGGGGCTTTCTTT CASSPTRTALGAFF
few TRBJ2-1 . TRBV20-1 TGCAGTGCCCGCGACCTCGACCTCTACAATGAGCAGTTCTTC CSARDLDLYNEQFF
. TRBJ2-5 . TRBV12-2 TGTGCAAGTCGCCTGCTCCGAGGACTAGCGGGAGTGATGTACCAAGAGACCCAGTACTTC CASRLLRGLAGVMYQETQYF
many TRBJ2-1 TRBD2 TRBV6-4 TGTGCCAGCAGTGACTCGGCACGGGCTAGCGGGAGCCCTGCGGTCTTC CASSDSARASGSPAVF
. TRBJ2-3 . TRBV7-8 TGTGCCAGCAGCTTGGCTAGCGACGCAGATACGCAGTATTTT CASSLASDADTQYF
once TRBJ2-7 . TRBV4-1 TGCGCCAGCAGCCAAGAGGAAGGGGGGGACTACGAGCAGTACTTC CASSQEEGGDYEQYF
. TRBJ2-7 . TRBV12-3/TRBV12-4 TGTGCCAGCAGCCAATTCGGACCTATCTACGAGCAGTACTTC CASSQFGPIYEQYF
few TRBJ2-1 TRBD2 TRBV3-1 TGTGCCAGCAGCCCGGGACTAGCGGGAGGGCCGGGGCCAAATGAGCAGTTCTTC CASSPGLAGGPGPNEQFF
few TRBJ2-7 . TRBV7-9 TGTGCCAGCAGCCCTGGGGGGGCTAACGAGCAGTACTTC CASSPGGANEQYF
once TRBJ1-1 . TRBV2 TGTGCCAGCAGTCCCGGGACATCCCCCTCCCAGAACACTGAAGCTTTCTTT CASSPGTSPSQNTEAFF
. TRBJ1-2 TRBD1 TRBV6-5 TGTGCCAGCAGCTTACAGGGGGCGCGACCAGGCTATGGCTACACCTTC CASSLQGARPGYGYTF
few TRBJ1-1 . TRBV27 TGTGCCAGCAGATTGTCAGGGATTATGAACACTGAAGCTTTCTTT CASRLSGIMNTEAFF
few TRBJ1-1 . TRBV23-1 TGCGCCAGCAGTCAATTGGGACCGAACGGGGGGCTGAACACTGAAGCTTTCTTT CASSQLGPNGGLNTEAFF
. TRBJ1-2 . TRBV11-3 TGTGCCAGCAGCTCCCCCGGGGGGGCGACGGGCTACACCTTC CASSSPGGATGYTF
few TRBJ2-7 TRBD1 TRBV5-1 TGCGCCAGCAGCTTAATCCCGGGACAGGGTTTTGAGCAGTACTTC CASSLIPGQGFEQYF
once TRBJ1-1 TRBD1 TRBV12-3/TRBV12-4 TGTGCCAGCAGTTTAGGGACAGGGATCCCTGAAGCTTTCTTT CASSLGTGIPEAFF
. TRBJ2-7 TRBD2 TRBV7-9 TGTGCCAGCAGCTTAAGTAATAGCGGGAGTCACGAGCAGTACTTC CASSLSNSGSHEQYF
few TRBJ1-2 . TRBV7-2 TGTGCCAGCAGCTTACCACTGGGAGGGAGATATGGCTACACCTTC CASSLPLGGRYGYTF
few TRBJ2-1 TRBD2 TRBV30 TGTGCCTGGGGCGAGTGGCGGGAGAGGTTAGGCGTTGAGCAGTTCTTC CAWGEWRERLGVEQFF
. TRBJ2-1 TRBD1 TRBV10-3 TGTGCCATCAGTGAGTCGGGACAGGGCGATGAGCAGTTCTTC CAISESGQGDEQFF
few TRBJ1-1 TRBD1 TRBV27 TGTGCCAGCAGAGGGGGCCGGGTGAACGCGGGTGAAGCTTTCTTT CASRGGRVNAGEAFF
. TRBJ2-5 TRBD2 TRBV24-1 TGTGCCACCAGTGATCCCGGGGGGGACTATAAGGGGACCCAGTACTTC CATSDPGGDYKGTQYF
few TRBJ2-7 TRBD2 TRBV2 TGTGCCAGCAGTGCTTTGGGAGGGAAGTACGAGCAGTACTTC CASSALGGKYEQYF
. TRBJ2-7 . TRBV7-2 TGTGCCAGCAGCTTAAGTGACTACGAGCAGTACTTC CASSLSDYEQYF
. TRBJ2-1 TRBD2 TRBV4-1 TGCGCCAGCAGCCGGGGGGGTTTGGCGGGAGGTGCGTTCTTC CASSRGGLAGGAFF
few TRBJ1-1 TRBD1 TRBV6-5 TGTGCCAGCAGTCGACTAACTACAGGGGACACTGAAGCTTTCTTT CASSRLTTGDTEAFF